This T cell receptor beta chain was profiled in a study of shared clonotypes between healthy human individuals (dated by TCRdb to the early 2020s). Context from the whole study: A couple of women and a few men aged 18 to 49 years were included in the cohort. For each donor, CD4 naive and CD4 memory were each given three plates, CD8 naive was given two plates, and CD8 memory was given one plate. The study deeply sequenced blood TCR repertoires of about 5 healthy adults to estimate repertoire size and the extent of clonotype sharing between individuals. To increase sequencing depth and limit assay-specific biases, TCR repertoire library preparation and sequencing were carried out by different laboratories using diverse techniques. Per donor, leukapheresis produced somewhere between about 0.94 and 10 billion PBMCs.

Points on this clone: Its specific antigen is unknown. Base quality data are lacking; no much larger clone is found one base away.

TCR CDR3 regions were amplified from genomic DNA by multiplex PCR using the deep immunoSEQ assay. Genomic DNA extracted from each cell subset was distributed evenly over all wells of several immunoSEQ 96-well plates, and each plate served as one replicate. Each replicate PCR for sorted subsets received 200 ng genomic DNA, equal to about 30,000 T cell genomes. Purified libraries were measured with a Qubit 3.0 fluorometer, size-checked on a Bioanalyzer 2100, and measured again with the KAPA Library Quantification kit. Every immunoSEQ 96-well plate was sequenced on a separate single-read 150-cycle Illumina NextSeq 550 flow cell. The paper's data handling went like this. The immunoSEQ output contained only junctional sequences without quality scores, so filtering could not match that applied to full-length reads. Sequences were annotated with PyIR, a Python wrapper for IgBLAST v1.9, using IMGT germline references to assign V/J genes and CDR3. Reads with weak V/J assignments (E-value above 1e-6), missing CDR3, stop codons, out-of-frame junctions, or ambiguous translated residues were removed. A V3J clonotype was defined by an identical inferred V gene, J gene, and CDR3 amino acid sequence. Percentage overlap between repertoires was computed as shared unique clonotypes divided by the size of the smaller repertoire. RTK rarefaction, the Chao1 estimator, and Recon v2.1 estimates of unobserved clonotypes were used to assess repertoire richness. Generation probabilities for all TCRbeta clonotypes obtained by the gDNA method from several donors were computed using OLGA. Entries here come from immuneACCESS through TCRdb and include only in-frame sequences with V and J called. Some clones fail to appear in such tables; in the studies checked, an unresolved V gene covers under half of the shortfall, and the cause of the remainder is unknown. The V and J calls and clone size come from that table; D and trimming were worked out from the DNA. The sample has roughly 330,000 clones on record, about 74% of them singletons. The ten largest make up about 9.3% of the sample.

The trim is 1 base for V and 6 bases for J, with a gap of 8 bases between the germline ends. The germline V gene (reference sequence) supplies CDR1 SEHNR and CDR2 FQNEAQ. The CDR3, from cysteine to phenylalanine, totals 13 residues. This entry keeps only the CDR3 DNA: 39 bases, framed from base 1. Points the paper makes about the study in general: Based on pairwise subsampling, the degree of clonotype sharing among donors was expected to be affected by sequencing depth. Because the study included only a small number of donors, the genetic and exposure-history diversity represented was limited. Around 5% of naive CD4, around 3.5% of naive CD8, about 2.4% of memory CD4, and 0.4% of memory CD8 clonotypes were shared across four donors. Rarefaction of sorted-subset datasets indicated incomplete sequencing despite the large sequencing depth. Larger estimated clonotype richness was generally found for naive subsets than for memory subsets. Only blood was sampled, and tissue TCR repertoires likely differ from those in blood. Higher generation probabilities were observed for clonotypes shared by all four sorted-subset donors than for non-shared clonotypes.

The donors were healthy, HIV-negative adults with no recently reported acute infections or vaccinations. Every donor was a Caucasian adult residing in Nashville, Tennessee, USA. CD4+ T cells were enriched by magnetic negative selection, after which naive cells were positively selected on CD45RA and the negative fraction was taken as the memory subset. After blood collection by leukapheresis, PBMCs were isolated using Ficoll-Histopaque density gradient centrifugation and then cryopreserved in the vapor phase of liquid nitrogen. Purity and quantity of every magnetically sorted T cell population were checked by analytical flow cytometry. From each sorted fraction, genomic DNA was isolated and quantified by UV absorbance on a Nanodrop 2000c.

The TCR was taken from a young man in good health. The source material was memory CD4+ T cells sorted from blood. The meaning of the sample's cell subset or site label: CD45RA-negative fraction. Rearrangement joined TRBV7-9 to TRBJ2-3; the D gene identity is not certain. The bases read TGTGCCAGCAGCTTAGGACAAGCGGATACGCAGTATTTT. This yields the protein CASSLGQADTQYF.